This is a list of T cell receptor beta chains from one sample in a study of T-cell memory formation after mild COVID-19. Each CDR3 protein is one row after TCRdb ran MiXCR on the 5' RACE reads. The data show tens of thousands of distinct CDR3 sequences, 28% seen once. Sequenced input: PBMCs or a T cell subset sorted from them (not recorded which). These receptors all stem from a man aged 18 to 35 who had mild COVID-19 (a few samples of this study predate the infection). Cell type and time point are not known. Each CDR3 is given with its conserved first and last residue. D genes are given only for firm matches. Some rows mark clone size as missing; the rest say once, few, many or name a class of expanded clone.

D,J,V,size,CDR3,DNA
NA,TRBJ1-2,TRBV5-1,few,CASSRGADLDYGYTF,TGCGCCAGCAGCCGGGGGGCGGATTTGGACTATGGCTACACCTTC
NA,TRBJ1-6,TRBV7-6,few,CASSPTPRVDSPLHF,TGTGCCAGCAGTCCAACCCCCAGGGTTGATTCACCCCTCCACTTT
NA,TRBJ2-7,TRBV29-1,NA,CSALGSSYEQYF,TGCAGCGCCCTCGGCAGTTCCTACGAGCAGTACTTC
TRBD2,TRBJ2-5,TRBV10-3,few,CAISDPREGGEETQYF,TGTGCCATCAGTGACCCCCGGGAGGGGGGAGAAGAGACCCAGTACTTC
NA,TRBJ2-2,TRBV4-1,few,CASSHPGELFF,TGCGCCAGCAGCCATCCGGGGGAGCTGTTTTTT
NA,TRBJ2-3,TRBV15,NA,CATSNSGTPTHTDTQYF,TGTGCCACCAGCAACTCGGGGACACCCACCCACACAGATACGCAGTATTTT
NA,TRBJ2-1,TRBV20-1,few,CSARAPDYHEQFF,TGCAGTGCTAGAGCCCCGGACTATCACGAACAGTTCTTC
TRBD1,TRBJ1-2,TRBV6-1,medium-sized,CASSETGATNYGYTF,TGTGCCAGCAGTGAGACAGGGGCAACTAACTATGGCTACACCTTC
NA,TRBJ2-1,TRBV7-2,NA,CASSLVPYNEQFF,TGTGCCAGCAGCTTAGTCCCCTACAATGAGCAGTTCTTC
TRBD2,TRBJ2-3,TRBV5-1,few,CASSYVLAGTTDTQYF,TGCGCCAGCAGCTACGTACTAGCGGGGACCACAGATACGCAGTATTTT
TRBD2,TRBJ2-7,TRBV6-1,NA,CASSTGLAGFSSYEQYF,TGTGCCAGCAGTACCGGACTAGCGGGGTTCTCCTCCTACGAGCAGTACTTC
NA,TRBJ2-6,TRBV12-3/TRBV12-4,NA,CASTPLGGPGANVLTF,TGTGCCAGCACTCCCCTGGGGGGACCTGGGGCCAACGTCCTGACTTTC
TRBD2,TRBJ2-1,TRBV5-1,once,CASSLARPSGGSYNEQFF,TGCGCCAGCAGCTTGGCAAGGCCGTCGGGGGGCTCCTACAATGAGCAGTTCTTC
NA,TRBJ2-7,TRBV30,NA,CAWSVAASYEQYF,TGTGCCTGGAGTGTGGCCGCATCGTACGAGCAGTACTTC
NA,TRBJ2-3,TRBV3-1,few,CASSQSLTDTQYF,TGTGCCAGCAGCCAGTCTTTAACAGATACGCAGTATTTT
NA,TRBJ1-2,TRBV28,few,CASSLRQGYNYGYTF,TGTGCCAGCAGTTTAAGGCAGGGGTACAACTATGGCTACACCTTC
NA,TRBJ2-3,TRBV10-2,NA,CASSDGGRTDTQYF,TGCGCCAGCAGTGATGGGGGACGCACAGATACGCAGTATTTT
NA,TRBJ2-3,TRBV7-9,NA,CASSLGATDTQYF,TGTGCCAGCAGCTTAGGGGCCACAGATACGCAGTATTTT
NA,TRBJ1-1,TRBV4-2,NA,CASSQGQVEAFF,TGTGCCAGCAGCCAAGGACAGGTTGAAGCTTTCTTT
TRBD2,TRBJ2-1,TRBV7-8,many,CASSSFRAGGYNEQFF,TGTGCCAGCAGCTCCTTTCGGGCGGGGGGCTACAATGAGCAGTTCTTC
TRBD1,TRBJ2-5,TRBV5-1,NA,CASSAGTGAETQYF,TGCGCCAGCAGCGCGGGGACAGGGGCAGAGACCCAGTACTTC
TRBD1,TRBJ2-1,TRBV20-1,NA,CSAGTGGREQFF,TGCAGTGCCGGGACAGGGGGCCGGGAGCAGTTCTTC
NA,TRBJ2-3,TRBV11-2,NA,CASSPSFWTNTDTQYF,TGTGCCAGCAGCCCATCCTTCTGGACTAACACAGATACGCAGTATTTT
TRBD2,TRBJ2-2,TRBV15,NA,CATSRVWLAGTGELFF,TGTGCCACCAGCAGAGTTTGGTTAGCGGGCACCGGGGAGCTGTTTTTT
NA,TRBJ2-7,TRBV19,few,CASSILQGGYEQYF,TGTGCCAGTAGTATACTGCAGGGAGGATACGAGCAGTACTTC
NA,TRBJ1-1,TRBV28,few,CASSPGTGIAEAFF,TGTGCCAGCAGTCCAGGGACGGGAATCGCTGAAGCTTTCTTT
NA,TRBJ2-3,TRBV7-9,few,CASSPWGDTQYF,TGTGCCAGCAGCCCATGGGGGGATACGCAGTATTTT
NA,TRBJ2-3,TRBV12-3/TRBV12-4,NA,CASSLGYTDTQYF,TGTGCCAGCAGCTTAGGCTACACAGATACGCAGTATTTT
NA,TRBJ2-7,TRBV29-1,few,CSVRALTPEQYF,TGCAGCGTTCGGGCTTTAACCCCCGAGCAGTACTTC
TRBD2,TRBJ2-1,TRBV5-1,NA,CASSLVGLDPSNEQFF,TGCGCCAGCAGCTTGGTAGGACTAGACCCAAGCAATGAGCAGTTCTTC
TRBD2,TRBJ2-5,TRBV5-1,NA,CASKTSGGRQETQYF,TGCGCCAGCAAGACTAGCGGGGGGCGCCAAGAGACCCAGTACTTC
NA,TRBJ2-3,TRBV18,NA,CASSRVYHTDTQYF,TGTGCCAGCTCACGCGTCTACCACACAGATACGCAGTATTTT
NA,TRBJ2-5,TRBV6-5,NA,CASSYRQEETQYF,TGTGCCAGCAGTTACCGACAGGAAGAGACCCAGTACTTC
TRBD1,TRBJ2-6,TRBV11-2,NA,CASSLTGTGGVRTNVLTF,TGTGCCAGCAGCCTAACCGGGACAGGGGGCGTCCGGACCAACGTCCTGACTTTC
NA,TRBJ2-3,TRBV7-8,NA,CASSTYGHQSTDTQYF,TGTGCCAGCAGCACATACGGACACCAGAGCACAGATACGCAGTATTTT
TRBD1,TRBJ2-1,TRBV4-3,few,CASSQVRDRGRLNEQFF,TGCGCCAGCAGCCAAGTGCGGGACAGGGGGCGACTCAATGAGCAGTTCTTC
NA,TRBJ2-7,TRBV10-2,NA,CASSDSGQQIYEQYF,TGCGCCAGCAGTGACTCGGGCCAACAGATCTACGAGCAGTACTTC
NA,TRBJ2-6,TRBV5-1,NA,CASSPYPGANVLTF,TGCGCCAGCAGCCCATACCCTGGGGCCAACGTCCTGACTTTC
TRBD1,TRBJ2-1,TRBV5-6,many,CASSFGDRAYNEQFF,TGTGCCAGCAGCTTCGGCGACAGGGCCTACAATGAGCAGTTCTTC
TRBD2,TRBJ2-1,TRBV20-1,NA,CSASPVLAGAGNEQFF,TGCAGTGCTAGCCCCGTCCTAGCGGGGGCGGGCAATGAGCAGTTCTTC
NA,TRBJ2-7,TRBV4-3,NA,CASSPGQLAGYEQYF,TGCGCCAGCAGCCCCGGACAGCTCGCAGGCTACGAGCAGTACTTC